This T cell receptor beta chain was obtained from a study of T cells after posttransplantation cyclophosphamide (TCRdb year 2016). Background for the entire study: Using TRB sequencing, the study followed how the T cell repertoire reconstituted after myeloablative bone marrow transplantation in which posttransplantation cyclophosphamide served as GVHD prophylaxis. Samples from 30 to 35 PTCy-treated patients, along with samples from 16 of their related bone marrow donors, underwent antigen receptor sequencing. Blood from every one of the roughly 35 PTCy patients who had 1-year posttransplant specimens underwent TRB sequencing. In 3 patients, up to roughly 3 additional blood samples taken between 2 and 5.2 years after transplant also underwent TRB sequencing, as did pretransplant blood from several patients. Because TRA and TRB clonality were tightly correlated in several samples, subsequent TCR analyses were focused on TRB only. Public TRB sequences were searched against a database of over 3,000 sequences associated with responses to pathogens, tumor antigens, self-antigens and alloantigens.

Trimming leaves V shorter by 10 bases and J shorter by 10 bases, with the junction holding 1 base beyond the gene matches. Including the terminal cysteine and phenylalanine, the CDR3 comprises 9 residues. The sequence is cut down to CDR3 DNA, 27 bases in frame from base 1. The germline V gene supplies CDR1 MDHEN and CDR2 SYDVKM. Viable CD3+CD4+ or CD3+CD8+ cells that were CCR7+CD45RA+CD45RO-CD95-CD27+CD28+ were defined as naive T cells. On the day of marrow donation, related bone marrow donors gave peripheral blood samples. Peripheral blood and bone marrow mononuclear cells were isolated by Ficoll-Hypaque density centrifugation and cryopreserved. CD4+ and CD8+ T cells, including naive and memory subsets, were sorted by FACS using a FACSAria II. What the study reported, not specific to this receptor: Donor-recipient similarity was low at 1-2 months but increased during the first year, and donor CD8+ memory clones often dominated later blood repertoires. Across fewer than 50 patients, recipient CMV seropositivity and CMV reactivation were highly associated with TRB clonality; PTCy diversity was similar to CNI/methotrexate controls. The TRB repertoires of T cells infiltrating skin or GI tract showed only limited overlap with the TRB repertoires of T cells in blood.

Genomic DNA was the input for TRB sequencing, which was run either with the immunoSEQ assay at survey resolution or with the hsTCRB kit. On the study's bioinformatics: The immunoSEQ software handled initial read processing, and the LymphoSeq R package was used for repertoire analyses. For each TRB dataset, clonality was calculated as 1 minus normalized Shannon entropy, and the Gini coefficient was computed as well. To infer phenotypes in unsorted samples, TRB sequences from sorted subsets of the recipient or donor were mapped onto the unsorted samples of the same recipient. Imported from immuneACCESS, the table was reduced by TCRdb to in-frame sequences with V and J called. These copies leave out some clones; in studies compared against another copy, an unresolved V gene accounts for under half, and the cause of the remainder is not known. The DNA gave D and trimming, while V, J and clone size come from that table. The sample includes 31,000 or so clones, with around 90% observed a single time. Roughly 0.25% of the sample belongs to the ten largest clones.

Concerning this clone: Its antigen is not yet known. No much larger clonotype is one base removed from it; base qualities were not supplied.

This receptor was identified in a woman aged 55-69 years in good health, CMV-negative, and a related stem cell transplant donor. The sequenced sample consisted of naive CD4+ T cells sorted from PBMCs. Recombination connected TRBV28 to TRBJ2-1, and 7 junctional nucleotides match TRBD2. The CDR3 protein is CATGGEQFF. The sequenced DNA: TGTGCCACCGGGGGGGAGCAGTTCTTC.